This entry lists 27 T cell receptor beta chains sequenced from one sample in a study of CD4 T cells in relation to SARS-CoV-2 and coronaviruses. These receptors have no identified antigens. CD4+ T cells from unexposed donors were obtained before the COVID-19 pandemic (2011-2018). CD4+ T cells were isolated from the cells after 10 days of culture. The protocol was immunoSEQ multiplex PCR, while the TCRdb copy is restricted to in-frame clones and leaves out a portion. The sample consists of under 20,000 clones, 70% to 75% of them appearing once. The source material was CD4+ T cells from PBMCs, cultured in vitro. The receptors derive from a human donor in good health.

The chain's CDR3 is CATARGLSSGANVLTF. DNA of the CDR3: TGTGCCACCGCCAGGGGCTTAAGCTCTGGGGCCAACGTCCTGACTTTC. This rearrangement joins TRBV15 to TRBJ2-6, with D perhaps matching TRBD1 (6 bases). The CDR3 contains 16 residues. Per the germline V gene, CDR1 is LNHNV and CDR2 is YYDKDF (reference sequence). Between the trimmed V and J ends, which lost 8 bases and 0 bases, there was a span of 14 bases.

CDR3 sequence reads: CASSFGQASYNEQFF. The CDR3 DNA reads TGTGCCAGCAGCTTTGGACAGGCCTCCTACAATGAGCAGTTCTTC. The chain employs TRBV7-3 and TRBJ2-1; the match to TRBD1 covers 7 bases. The germline CDR1 and CDR2 sequences are SGHTA and FQGTGA. V trimming: 3 bases; J trimming: 0 bases; junction bases outside the gene matches: 2. This CDR3 region has 15 residues.

The CDR3 protein is CASSLQGGRAGELFF. CDR3 in DNA: TGTGCCAGCAGCCTCCAAGGCGGGAGGGCCGGGGAGCTGTTTTTT. This chain joins TRBV3-1 (or the pseudogene TRBV3-2) and TRBJ2-2, with TRBD2 matching over 9 bases. With 4 bases clipped from V and 6 bases from J, the junction kept 6 bases outside the gene matches. Germline V CDR1 and CDR2: LGHDT, YNNKEL (reference sequence). This CDR3 region has 15 residues.

The chain uses TRBV5-1 and TRBJ1-1; D may be TRBD1 (5 bases). Germline lookup yields CDR1 SGHRS and CDR2 YFSETQ. The CDR3 consists of 15 residues. V lost 4 bases, J lost 2 bases, and 15 bases lay in between. The CDR3 protein is CASSLSGRINTEAFF. The CDR3 DNA is TGCGCCAGCAGCCTCTCGGGGCGGATCAACACTGAAGCTTTCTTT.

The chain links TRBV19 to TRBJ2-7, with D uncertain. CDR3 length: 12 residues. V dropped 5 bases and J dropped 3 bases, with 8 bases sitting between them. Germline V gene data show CDR1 as LNHDA and CDR2 as SQIVND (reference sequence). DNA of the CDR3: TGTGCCAGTAGTCCAAGTATCTACGAGCAGTACTTC. This gives the protein CASSPSIYEQYF.

The chain recombines TRBV7-9 with TRBJ1-2; 10 bases fit TRBD1. In germline, CDR1 is SEHNR, CDR2 FQNEAQ (reference sequence). The CDR3 length is 17 residues. V shed 5 bases and J 0 bases; nucleotides not matched to a gene: 9. The CDR3 here is CASSAGDRGSPNYGYTF. In DNA form, the CDR3 reads TGTGCCAGCAGCGCCGGGGACAGGGGATCCCCTAACTATGGCTACACCTTC. Together with reference TRBV7-9 and TRBJ1-2, the CDR3 gives the full variable domain: DTGVSQNPRHKITKRGQNVTFRCDPISEHNRLYWYRQTLGQGPEFLTYFQNEAQLEKSRLLSDRFSAERPKGSFSTLEIQRTEQGDSAMYLCASSAGDRGSPNYGYTFGSGTRLTVV.

This clone was detected only once. CDR3 in amino acids: CASSTDGLFGYTF. CDR3 coding DNA: TGTGCCAGCAGTACAGACGGGCTCTTTGGCTACACCTTC. This chain uses TRBV2 with TRBJ1-2; D is uncertain. CDR1 and CDR2 (germline): SNHLY, FYNNEI. Trimming took 5 bases from V and 7 from J, leaving 14 bases between them. The CDR3 runs 13 residues.

This clone has more than one count but fewer than ten. The V call is TRBV7-9, the J call TRBJ2-1, with 7 bases identical to TRBD2. The CDR3 sequence is 16 residues long. The V segment lost 0 bases and the J segment 2 bases; nucleotides outside the gene matches: 4. Germline V lookup: CDR1 SEHNR, CDR2 FQNEAQ (reference sequence). The chain's CDR3 is CASSLAGGLTYNEQFF. The DNA of the CDR3 is TGTGCCAGCAGCTTAGCGGGAGGGCTCACCTACAATGAGCAGTTCTTC. Based on the CDR3 plus reference TRBV7-9 and TRBJ2-1, the full variable domain is DTGVSQNPRHKITKRGQNVTFRCDPISEHNRLYWYRQTLGQGPEFLTYFQNEAQLEKSRLLSDRFSAERPKGSFSTLEIQRTEQGDSAMYLCASSLAGGLTYNEQFFGPGTRLTVL.

This clone was observed a handful of times. This sequence joins TRBV25-1 and TRBJ2-7; D unresolved. Germline V gives CDR1 MGHDK, CDR2 SYGVNS. Trimming pared 6 bases from V and 4 bases from J, leaving 13 bases between. The CDR3 has 13 amino acids. The CDR3 here is CASSATHTYEQYF. CDR3 nucleotides: TGTGCCAGCAGCGCGACCCATACATACGAGCAGTACTTC.

The chain recombines TRBV13 with TRBJ1-3; D gene uncertain. CDR3 length: 15 residues. V was trimmed by 1 base and J by 4 bases, leaving 11 bases between them. Germline V gene lookup returns CDR1 PRHDT and CDR2 FYEKMQ (reference sequence). CDR3 residues: CASSLEAGKGNTIYF. The CDR3 DNA is TGTGCCAGCAGCTTAGAAGCTGGAAAAGGAAACACCATATATTTT.

This rearrangement joins TRBV3-1 (or the pseudogene TRBV3-2) to TRBJ2-3; 10 nucleotides line up with TRBD2. The germline V gene has CDR1 LGHDT and CDR2 YNNKEL (reference sequence). J gave up 5 bases and V 4 bases, and 12 bases lay outside the gene matches. There are 17 residues in the CDR3. The CDR3 protein is CASSPRGSGRALDTQYF. CDR3 nucleotides: TGTGCCAGCAGCCCGAGGGGCAGCGGGAGGGCCTTAGATACGCAGTATTTT.

The chain joins TRBV7-8 to TRBJ2-7; TRBD1 agrees at 9 bases. The CDR3 runs to 17 residues. The germline V gene has CDR1 SGHVS and CDR2 FQNEAQ. Trimming cost V 5 bases and J 1 base; bases outside gene matches: 12. For the CDR3, the DNA is TGTGCCAGCAGCCCGGTCTCGGGGACAGGGCTTTCCTACGAGCAGTACTTC. Translated: CASSPVSGTGLSYEQYF.

The chain joins TRBV24-1 to TRBJ1-2; no clear D gene. This CDR3 region has 13 residues. Trimming stripped 4 bases from V and 3 bases from J, with 8 bases between. Germline CDR1 KGHDR, CDR2 SFDVKD. This CDR3 is CATSEYRDYGYTF. The CDR3 DNA reads as TGTGCCACCAGTGAATACCGGGACTATGGCTACACCTTC.

The rearrangement joins TRBV19 to TRBJ1-2; no definite D call. The germline CDR1 and CDR2 sequences are LNHDA and SQIVND (reference sequence). With 6 bases removed from V and 4 bases from J, the gap between germline ends came to 15 bases. The length of the CDR3 is 14 residues. The CDR3 DNA sequence: TGTGCCAGTAGCCCTCCAGTAGCCGCCTATGGCTACACCTTC. Protein product: CASSPPVAAYGYTF.

The rearrangement uses TRBV7-9 and TRBJ1-3; D call uncertain. The V and J ends lost 2 bases and 4 bases respectively, with 3 bases between them. The CDR3 has 12 residues. Germline lookup yields CDR1 SEHNR and CDR2 FQNEAQ (reference sequence). CDR3 in amino acids: CASSLSGNTIYF. The CDR3 nucleotides are TGTGCCAGCAGCTTATCGGGAAACACCATATATTTT.

The chain carries TRBV7-2 and TRBJ2-7, with 7 bases fitting TRBD2. CDR3 length: 17 amino acids. Unmatched junction bases numbered 10, after V lost 2 bases and J lost 0 bases. Per germline, CDR1 SGHTA and CDR2 FQGNSA. The CDR3 nucleotides are TGTGCCAGCAGCTTATTAGGTCTAGCGGTAATCTCCTACGAGCAGTACTTC. Encoded protein: CASSLLGLAVISYEQYF.

The chain links TRBV7-8 to TRBJ2-7; D perhaps matches TRBD1 (6 bases). Trimming took off 7 bases at V and 4 bases at J, with 14 bases between the two ends. CDR1 and CDR2 from the germline V gene are SGHVS and FQNEAQ. CDR3 size: 13 residues. CDR3: CASTVTGRYEQYF. DNA of the CDR3: TGTGCCAGCACCGTGACAGGACGGTACGAGCAGTACTTC. Supplemented by reference TRBV7-8 and TRBJ2-7, the full variable domain reads GAGVSQSPRYKVAKRGQDVALRCDPISGHVSLFWYQQALGQGPEFLTYFQNEAQLDKSGLPSDRFFAERPEGSVSTLKIQRTQQEDSAVYLCASTVTGRYEQYFGPGTRLTVT.

V and J are TRBV5-4 and TRBJ2-7; D is unclear. V lost 0 bases and J 2 bases, leaving 12 bases between the germline ends. The CDR3 has 15 amino acids. CDR1 and CDR2 from the germline V gene are SGHNT and YYREEE (reference sequence). CDR3: CASSLDPGSTYEQYF. The CDR3 DNA sequence: TGTGCCAGCAGCTTGGACCCCGGGTCCACCTACGAGCAGTACTTC.

The rearrangement links TRBV4-1 to TRBJ1-1; tentatively, D is TRBD1 (5 bases). The V end was cut by 6 bases, the J end by 5 bases, with 16 bases between. This CDR3 spans 14 amino acids. Germline-derived CDR1 and CDR2 are MGHRA and YSYEKL. DNA of the CDR3: TGCGCCAGCAGGCCCAGGGTCTTGGGTACTGAAGCTTTCTTT. Protein product: CASRPRVLGTEAFF.

The rearrangement links TRBV11-2 to TRBJ2-1; the D is unclear. This CDR3 has 14 residues. Germline CDR1 and CDR2: SGHAT and FQNNGV. The V and J ends lost 5 bases and 2 bases respectively, with 10 bases between them. CDR3 sequence (DNA): TGTGCCAGCAGCGGGCGGACCGCCTACAATGAGCAGTTCTTC. Translation: CASSGRTAYNEQFF. Together with reference TRBV11-2 and TRBJ2-1, the CDR3 gives the full variable domain: EAGVAQSPRYKIIEKRQSVAFWCNPISGHATLYWYQQILGQGPKLLIQFQNNGVVDDSQLPKDRFSAERLKGVDSTLKIQPAKLEDSAVYLCASSGRTAYNEQFFGPGTRLTVL.

The chain links TRBV5-1 to TRBJ1-2, with D possibly TRBD1 on 6 matching bases. The CDR3 spans 14 residues. V was clipped by 1 base and J by 6 bases, with 13 bases between them. CDR1 is SGHRS and CDR2 is YFSETQ in the germline V gene. The CDR3 region is CASSLRAGEHGYTF. CDR3 coding DNA: TGCGCCAGCAGCTTGAGGGCAGGGGAACATGGCTACACCTTC.

V gene TRBV4-1 combines with J gene TRBJ2-7; D gene ambiguous. V was shortened by 1 base and J by 4 bases, with 11 bases between the two germline ends. From germline, CDR1 is MGHRA and CDR2 YSYEKL. The CDR3 consists of 14 residues. CDR3 nucleotides: TGCGCCAGCAGCCAAGTGACGGAGAAATACGAGCAGTACTTC. As protein: CASSQVTEKYEQYF.

The rearrangement joins TRBV30 to TRBJ2-1, with TRBD2 matching 15 bases. V trimming: 5 bases; J trimming: 7 bases; junction bases outside the gene matches: 6. CDR1 is GTSNPN and CDR2 is SVGIG in the germline V gene (reference sequence). There are 15 residues in the CDR3. Here the CDR3 reads CAWGGLAGGRNEQFF. The CDR3 region has the DNA TGTGCCTGGGGGGGACTAGCGGGAGGTAGGAATGAGCAGTTCTTC.

This clone was counted once. The rearrangement uses TRBV6-5 and TRBJ2-3; D is unresolved. The CDR3 is 12 amino acids. Trimming left V 6 bases short and J 0 bases short, with 4 bases between. Germline V gene lookup returns CDR1 MNHEY and CDR2 SVGAGI. CDR3 region: CASSGSTDTQYF. In nucleotides, the CDR3 is TGTGCCAGCAGCGGGAGCACAGATACGCAGTATTTT.

The CDR3 loop is CASSLSVTGELFF. In nucleotides, the CDR3 is TGTGCCAGCAGCTTATCGGTCACCGGGGAGCTGTTTTTT. This chain links TRBV7-2 with TRBJ2-2; no clear D. This CDR3 comprises 13 residues. Trimming took 2 bases from V and 4 from J, leaving 5 bases between them. Germline values: CDR1 SGHTA, CDR2 FQGNSA.

The CDR3 DNA is TGTGCCACCACCACCGGGGGCTCCTACAATGAGCAGTTCTTC. Encoded protein: CATTTGGSYNEQFF. The chain has TRBV15 and TRBJ2-1; possible D gene TRBD2, 6 bases. Germline CDR1 reads LNHNV; CDR2 reads YYDKDF (reference sequence). The CDR3 has 14 residues. V lost 7 bases and J lost 0, with 10 bases in between.

The chain joins TRBV6-5 to TRBJ2-5; the match to TRBD2 covers 11 bases. Trimming at V came to 11 bases and at J to 1 base, leaving 9 bases not matched to a gene. The CDR3 contains 15 residues. The germline gives CDR1 MNHEY, CDR2 SVGAGI. The CDR3 DNA sequence: TGTGCCGGCCGACTTAGCGGGAGGGTCCAAGAGACCCAGTACTTC. This codes for CAGRLSGRVQETQYF.